One sample yielded the 15 T cell receptor beta chains listed below, sequenced in a study of CD8+CD57+ T cells in acquired aplastic anemia. TCR beta VDJ combinations and CDR3 sequences were profiled from genomic DNA. Via MiXCR, TCRdb re-called the reads, giving one row per CDR3 protein. The table lists a few hundred thousand distinct CDR3 sequences, about 70% of them singletons. Sequencing was done on a sample of sorted CD4+, CD8+, or CD8+CD57+ T cells (not recorded which) from PBMCs. These TCRs come from a human donor in good health, serving as a control.

V and J are TRBV7-2 and TRBJ2-5; no clear D gene. The J call is doubtful: the DNA matches TRBJ2-1 better. Germline CDR1 SGHTA, CDR2 FQGNSA. This CDR3 region has 14 residues. In DNA, the CDR3 is TGTGCCAGCACCAGAGTGGGGATTCAAAAGACCCAGTTCTTC. The encoded protein is CASTRVGIQKTQFF.

This clonotype was found many times. The chain couples TRBV2 to TRBJ1-2; 7 bases match TRBD1. CDR1 is SNHLY and CDR2 is FYNNEI in the germline V gene. V shed 7 bases and J 2 bases; nucleotides not matched to a gene: 7. This CDR3 is 14 amino acids long. CDR3: CASIPTGINYGYTF. CDR3 bases: TGTGCCAGCATTCCGACAGGGATCAACTATGGCTACACCTTC.

The gene calls are TRBV7-3 and TRBJ1-6; unclear D gene. The CDR3 is 18 residues long. Germline-derived CDR1 and CDR2 are SGHTA and FQGTGA. The germline V and J ends were trimmed by 1 base and 6 bases, with 19 bases remaining between them. The CDR3: CASSLILLREGRNSPLHF. CDR3 nucleotide sequence: TGTGCCAGCAGCTTAATCCTGTTGAGGGAAGGACGTAATTCACCCCTCCACTTT.

The J gene is TRBJ2-7, the V gene TRBV2; D gene ambiguous. The CDR3 loop spans 13 amino acids. The V end lost 6 bases, the J end lost 6 bases, and 15 bases lay between the germline ends. The germline gives CDR1 SNHLY, CDR2 FYNNEI. For the CDR3, the DNA is TGTGCCAGCAGCATCGCGCGTCTCAGCGAGCAGTACTTC. It codes for CASSIARLSEQYF.

This sequence joins TRBV7-2 and TRBJ2-3; D perhaps matches TRBD1 (6 bases). The germline gives CDR1 SGHTA, CDR2 FQGNSA. V was cut by 0 bases and J by 0 bases, with 13 bases left in between. There are 17 residues in the CDR3. The CDR3 sequence: CASSLAGTSPSTDTQYF. The DNA for the CDR3 is TGTGCCAGCAGCTTAGCGGGGACATCCCCTAGCACAGATACGCAGTATTTT.

The chain uses TRBV5-6 and TRBJ2-5, with D possibly matching TRBD1 (6 bases). The CDR3 is 12 amino acids. V was cut by 6 bases and J by 2 bases, with 8 bases left in between. Germline lookup yields CDR1 SGHDT and CDR2 YYEEEE. This CDR3 is CASNREQETQYF. As DNA, the CDR3 is TGTGCCAGCAACAGGGAACAAGAGACCCAGTACTTC. The full variable domain, rest sourced from reference TRBV5-6 and TRBJ2-5, is DAGVTQSPTHLIKTRGQQVTLRCSPKSGHDTVSWYQQALGQGPQFIFQYYEEEERQRGNFPDRFSGHQFPNYSSELNVNALLLGDSALYLCASNREQETQYFGPGTRLLVL.

With respect to this clonotype: At one of its ends the junction is not consistent with the germline gene, which may arise from a read error. The J gene is TRBJ2-7, the V gene TRBV7-2; no clear D gene. Germline assignment: CDR1 SGHTA and CDR2 FQGNSA. The CDR3 consists of 14 residues. DNA of the CDR3: TGTGCCAGCACTATAAACAATGAGCAATACGTCGGGCCATTC. Encoded protein: CASTINNEQYVGPF. The whole variable domain, remainder taken from reference TRBV7-2 and TRBJ2-7, is GAGVSQSPSNKVTEKGKDVELRCDPISGHTALYWYRQSLGQGLEFLIYFQGNSAPDKSGLPSDRFSAERTGGSVSTLTIQRTQQEDSAVYLCASTINNEQYVGPFGPGTRLTVT.

Concerning this clonotype itself: An end of the junction does not agree with germline; a read error may underlie this. The genes are TRBV7-2 and TRBJ1-1; 7 positions agree with TRBD1. The CDR3 covers 14 residues. The germline CDR1 and CDR2 sequences are SGHTA and FQGNSA. CDR3 residues: CASSVGTAYYGYTF. The CDR3, as DNA: TGTGCCAGCAGCGTAGGGACAGCCTACTATGGCTACACCTTT.

The sample holds a few counts of this clonotype. The chain recombines TRBV29-1 with TRBJ1-1; TRBD1 matches 8 bases. CDR1 is SQVTM and CDR2 is ANQGSEA in the germline V gene. Trimming took 6 bases from V and 10 from J; bases not matched to a gene: 7. The CDR3 loop spans 11 amino acids. The CDR3 DNA sequence: TGCAGCGTCGTACAGGGGGATGGAGCTTTCTTT. Encoded protein: CSVVQGDGAFF.

The chain is built from TRBV5-4 and TRBJ2-3; D remains ambiguous. In germline, CDR1 is SGHNT, CDR2 YYREEE (reference sequence). The CDR3 length is 18 residues. V lost 2 bases, J lost 0 bases, and 19 bases lay in between. The CDR3, as DNA: TGTGCCAGCAGCTTAGGGCGGCCGCTGGTCTCTAGCACAGATACGCAGTATTTT. Protein: CASSLGRPLVSSTDTQYF.

A remark on this clonotype: Sequence at one end of the junction differs from germline and may be a read error. V is TRBV14 and J is TRBJ2-3, with 9 bases matching TRBD2. CDR3 length: 15 amino acids. CDR1 is SGHDN and CDR2 is FVKESK in the germline V gene. CDR3 sequence (DNA): TGTGCCAGCAGTGGAATAGCGGGGGTGCCAGATTCGCAGTATTTT. This encodes CASSGIAGVPDSQYF.

This clonotype was seen repeatedly, ten times or more. This rearrangement joins TRBV6-6 to TRBJ1-5, with a weak D call TRBD1 (6 bases). V lost 6 bases to trimming and J lost 4 bases, with 10 bases between them. Germline loops: CDR1 MNHNY, CDR2 SVGAGI (reference sequence). The CDR3 runs 13 residues. Here the CDR3 reads CASSPQGNQPQHF. CDR3 nucleotide sequence: TGTGCCAGCAGCCCGCAGGGGAATCAGCCCCAGCATTTT.

Many counts were recorded for this clonotype. Here the CDR3 reads CATGTGMDTQYF. CDR3 DNA: TGTGCCACCGGGACAGGGATGGATACGCAGTATTTT. V usage is TRBV24-1 and J usage is TRBJ2-3, with 9 bases matching TRBD1. The junction had 3 bases not matched to a gene; V was cut back by 9 bases and J by 6 bases. Germline CDR1 KGHDR, CDR2 SFDVKD. CDR3 size: 12 residues.

Note on this clonotype: At one of its ends the junction is not consistent with the germline gene, which may arise from a read error. The gene calls are TRBV7-2 and TRBJ1-2, with D hard to call. Per the germline V gene, CDR1 is SGHTA and CDR2 is FQGNSA. The CDR3 runs to 14 residues. CDR3 nucleotide sequence: TGTGCCAGCAGCTTTCGGGCCGTGTGCTATGCCTGCACGTTC. The encoded protein is CASSFRAVCYACTF.

As regards this clonotype: A much larger clone sits a single nucleotide away, making a read error possible. The chain couples TRBV5-7 to TRBJ1-2; D is unclear. TRBV5-7 is placed among ORFs of uncertain function. The CDR3 covers 12 residues. V lost 6 bases, J lost 7 bases, and 13 bases lay in between. CDR3 sequence: CASNFRVAGYTF. Written as DNA, the CDR3 is TGTGCCAGCAACTTTAGGGTGGCTGGCTACACCTTC.